This entry concerns a single T cell receptor (beta chain). This clonotype has only a few counts. Its antigen remains unidentified. Within one base of it there is no much larger clone, and no base qualities were kept. This entry belongs to a study of identical twins (dated by TCRdb to 2016 to 2017). About the investigation overall: To test whether fetal clonotypes persist, the study used deep sequencing on TCR alpha and beta repertoires from monozygotic twins, unrelated adults of various ages, and cord blood. To rule out contamination, replicate twin experiments were performed at different times with different library preparation protocols. The research as a whole found: In beta out-of-frame sequences, excess twin sharing was weaker, because having fewer shared sequences lowered the signal-to-noise ratio. Invariant T cells such as MAIT and iNKT could partly confound zero-insertion analyses, although diverse VJ usage argued against such confounding for most clonotypes. Conclusions relied on cross-sectional statistical analysis, since the same donors could not be followed over many years. Fewer insertions were carried by abundant cord blood beta clonotypes, a similar but weaker trend appeared in young adult naive repertoires, and no such trend appeared in memory repertoires. Recombination models systematically underestimated out-of-frame TCR alpha sharing in monozygotic twins but agreed with sharing between unrelated individuals. Compared with coincidental sharing between unrelated individuals, an excess of low generation-probability sequences was observed among out-of-frame TCR alpha sequences shared between twins.

Library prep was done by 5' RACE. This sample was sequenced with an Illumina HiSeq 2000. Template switching introduced a universal primer binding site; the final cDNA contained a unique molecular identifier, enabling accurate counting of TCR cDNA molecules. Specific primers in the conserved constant-segment region were used to synthesize first-strand cDNA for the TCR alpha and beta chains. To control for contamination, every cDNA library was double barcoded, receiving both a SMART-Mk sample barcode and Illumina barcodes. TruSeq adapter sequences along with Illumina sample barcodes were introduced in two successive PCR steps. TCR alpha and beta cDNA libraries were sequenced on the Illumina HiSeq platform with custom primers. As for the authors' bioinformatics: Unique molecular identifiers were extracted from raw reads with MiGEC, and CDR3 positions were determined with MiXCR. For each individual, recombination models were inferred using an EM algorithm with the repgenHMM and IGoR tools. Shared clonotype analysis was performed with the tcR package in R, normalizing sharing by the product of cloneset sizes. To study raw recombination without the effects of thymic and clonal selection, out-of-frame nonproductive sequences were analyzed. The public reads were reprocessed in TCRdb via fastp at Q25 and MiXCR, keeping in-frame beta chains. Rows merge per CDR3 protein into single entries with the most common DNA and genes. These V and J calls originate from TCRdb's pipeline instead of the authors' own analysis. The sample profile shows approximately 500,000 distinct CDR3 sequences; roughly 15% of them were found once. The ten top clones hold about 0.47% of the sample.

Every donor in the study was a healthy Caucasian. The twin cohort comprised three pairs of female monozygotic twins, all aged about 18 to 30 years. Positive isolation kits from Invitrogen were used to isolate the CD4+ and CD8+ T cell populations. From the cysteine up to the phenylalanine, the CDR3 has a length of 15 residues. Only the CDR3 portion is preserved as DNA: 45 bases, with reading frame beginning at the first base. The germline V gene supplies CDR1 SGDLS and CDR2 YYNGEE. V loses 2 bases of germline sequence and J loses 5 bases, and the interval between the two ends is 15 bases. The sample was also reused in another study, on yellow fever vaccine responses in identical twins. Drawing on the second study: According to the authors, in identical twins the way T cells responded to vaccination appeared partly convergent and partly personalized. In identical twins, the study followed T cell clones that responded to the vaccine with precision.

This receptor was identified in a woman aged 18-29 years in good health. The specimen was CD4+ T cells sorted from blood. The V and J segments used are TRBV9 and TRBJ2-3, with the D gene uncertain. The DNA sequence is TGTGCCAGCAGCGTGCTAACCCGAGGCGAAGATACGCAGTATTTT. Its amino acids are CASSVLTRGEDTQYF.